A single TCR beta chain is shown here with its context. Its target is not known. The CDR3 runs 17 residues. Trimming pared 2 bases from V and 5 bases from J, leaving 21 bases between. Germline CDR1 reads MNHEY; CDR2 reads SVGEGT. After constant-region reverse-primer amplification, full-length variable regions underwent semi-nested PCR with Nested Universal Primer A. TCRdb itself ran the 5' RACE reads through MiXCR, one entry per CDR3 protein. The sample includes 45,000 to 60,000 distinct CDR3 sequences, more than 20% of them seen just once. Whole-study results and caveats: Tumor-infiltrating Treg TCR alpha and beta sequences overlapped most with tumor naive CD4+ T cells, then blood naive. The larger-cohort validation was restricted to a single TCR beta V-J rearrangement rather than whole repertoires. Tumor memory CD4+ T cell TCR gene usage was found to cluster with blood and lymph node memory CD4+ cells and with lymph node naive CD4+ cells.

This TCR derives from a female donor with breast cancer. The chain has TRBV6-2 or TRBV6-3 and TRBJ1-2; D is possibly TRBD1 (6 bases). Sequencing was performed on tumor-infiltrating naive CD4+ T cells sorted from the breast tumor. Subset defined: naive CD4+ T cells, CD4+CD45RA+CD25-. The DNA of the CDR3 is TGTGCCAGCAGTTACCATCCGACAGGCCCTTATCGGTATGGCTACACCTTC. It translates to CASSYHPTGPYRYGYTF.